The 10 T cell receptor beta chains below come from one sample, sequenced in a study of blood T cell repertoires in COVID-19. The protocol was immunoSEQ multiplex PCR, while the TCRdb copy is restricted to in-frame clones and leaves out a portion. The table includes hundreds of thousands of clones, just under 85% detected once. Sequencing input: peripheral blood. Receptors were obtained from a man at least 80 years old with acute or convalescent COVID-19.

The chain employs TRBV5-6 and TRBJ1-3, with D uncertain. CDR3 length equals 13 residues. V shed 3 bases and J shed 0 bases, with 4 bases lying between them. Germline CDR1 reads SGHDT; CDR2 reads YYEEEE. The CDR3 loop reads CASSYSSGNTIYF. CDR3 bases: TGTGCCAGCAGCTACAGCTCTGGAAACACCATATATTTT. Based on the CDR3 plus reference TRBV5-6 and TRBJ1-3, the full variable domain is DAGVTQSPTHLIKTRGQQVTLRCSPKSGHDTVSWYQQALGQGPQFIFQYYEEEERQRGNFPDRFSGHQFPNYSSELNVNALLLGDSALYLCASSYSSGNTIYFGEGSWLTVV.

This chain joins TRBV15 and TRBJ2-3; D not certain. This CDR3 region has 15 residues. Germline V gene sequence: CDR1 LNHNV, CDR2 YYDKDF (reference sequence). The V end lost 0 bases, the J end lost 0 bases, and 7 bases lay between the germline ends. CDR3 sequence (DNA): TGTGCCACCAGCAGAGATGGCCTTAGCACAGATACGCAGTATTTT. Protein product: CATSRDGLSTDTQYF.

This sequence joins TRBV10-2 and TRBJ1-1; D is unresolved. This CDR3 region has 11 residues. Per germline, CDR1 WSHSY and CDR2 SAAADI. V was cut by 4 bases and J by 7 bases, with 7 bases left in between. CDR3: CASSGAGEAFF. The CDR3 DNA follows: TGCGCCAGCAGTGGGGCGGGTGAAGCTTTCTTT.

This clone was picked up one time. As DNA, the CDR3 is TGTGCCAGCAGCCCCGGAGGGCGCGGCTCACCCCTCCACTTT. This gives the protein CASSPGGRGSPLHF. The chain employs TRBV6-5 and TRBJ1-6; no definite D call. Looked up from germline, CDR1 is MNHEY and CDR2 is SVGAGI. V was shortened by 6 bases and J by 10 bases, with 16 bases between the two germline ends. The CDR3 length is 14 residues.

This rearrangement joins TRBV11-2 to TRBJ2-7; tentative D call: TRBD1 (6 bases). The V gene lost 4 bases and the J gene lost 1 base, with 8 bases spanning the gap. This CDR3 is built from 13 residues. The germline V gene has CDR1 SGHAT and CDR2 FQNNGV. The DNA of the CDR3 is TGTGCCAGCAGCTCACAGGGATCCTACGAGCAGTACTTC. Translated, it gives CASSSQGSYEQYF.

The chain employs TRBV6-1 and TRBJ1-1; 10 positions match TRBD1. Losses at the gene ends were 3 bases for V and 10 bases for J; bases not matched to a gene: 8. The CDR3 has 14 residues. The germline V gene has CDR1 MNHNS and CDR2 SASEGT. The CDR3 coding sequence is TGTGCCAGCAGTGATGACAGGGGGCCCTTCGGAGCTTTCTTT. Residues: CASSDDRGPFGAFF.

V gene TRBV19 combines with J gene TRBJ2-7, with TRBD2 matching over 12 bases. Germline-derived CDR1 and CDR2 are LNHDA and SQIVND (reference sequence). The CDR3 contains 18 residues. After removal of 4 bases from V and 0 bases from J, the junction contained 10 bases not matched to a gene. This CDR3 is CASSSLAGGRTSSYEQYF. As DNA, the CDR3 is TGTGCCAGTAGTAGTCTAGCGGGAGGGCGAACCAGCTCCTACGAGCAGTACTTC.

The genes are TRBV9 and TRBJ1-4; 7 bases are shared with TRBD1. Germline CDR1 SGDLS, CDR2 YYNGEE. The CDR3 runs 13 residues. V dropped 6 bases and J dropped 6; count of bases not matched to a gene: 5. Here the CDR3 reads CASKGRGDEKLFF. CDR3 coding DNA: TGTGCCAGCAAGGGCAGGGGGGATGAAAAACTGTTTTTT.

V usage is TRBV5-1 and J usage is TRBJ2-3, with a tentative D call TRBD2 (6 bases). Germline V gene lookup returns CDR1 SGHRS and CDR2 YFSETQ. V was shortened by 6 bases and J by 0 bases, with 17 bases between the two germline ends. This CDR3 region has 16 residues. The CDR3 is CASKEYAGSSTDTQYF. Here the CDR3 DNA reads TGCGCCAGCAAGGAATACGCGGGGTCTAGCACAGATACGCAGTATTTT.

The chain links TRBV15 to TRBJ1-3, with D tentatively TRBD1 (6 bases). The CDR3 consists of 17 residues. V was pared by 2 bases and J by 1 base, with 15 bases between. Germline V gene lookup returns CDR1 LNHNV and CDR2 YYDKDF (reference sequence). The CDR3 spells CATSRSGHRGSGNTIYF. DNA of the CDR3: TGTGCCACCAGCAGATCGGGACATCGGGGATCTGGAAACACCATATATTTT.